This is a list of T cell receptor beta chains from one sample in a study of human T cells and chemical hapten exposure. TCRdb used MiXCR to reprocess the RACE reads, holding one entry per CDR3 protein. Of tens of thousands of distinct CDR3 sequences detected, around 15% appear once; the ten largest clones hold more than 3.5%. Sequenced material: whole blood, taken in connection with sensitization to the hapten diphenylcyclopropenone (DPC). All receptors come from a woman between 45 and 65 years old with alopecia areata. Some clones in this sample may be carry-over from other donors' samples. Each CDR3 is given with its conserved first and last residue. Fields, in order: J gene, clone size, V gene, D gene, CDR3 protein, CDR3 DNA. A D gene is named only where the DNA matches it firmly. For some rows the clone size is stated as once, few or many, or as a class when expanded; others skip it.

>TRBJ2-7|few|TRBV20-1|TRBD2
CSATKTGTSAYEQYF
TGCAGTGCTACCAAAACCGGGACTAGCGCCTACGAGCAGTACTTC
>TRBJ2-7|many|TRBV3-1|TRBD1
CASSQRDRGYEQYF
TGTGCCAGCAGCCAAAGGGACAGGGGCTACGAGCAGTACTTC
>TRBJ2-3|few|TRBV20-1|TRBD2
CSAESGSGTDTQYF
TGCAGTGCTGAGAGCGGGAGCGGGACAGATACGCAGTATTTT
>TRBJ2-7|-|TRBV25-1|TRBD2
CASRPGGAYEQYF
TGTGCCAGCAGGCCGGGGGGGGCCTACGAGCAGTACTTC
>TRBJ1-1|many|TRBV18|-
CASSPGMNTEAFF
TGTGCCAGCTCACCAGGGATGAACACTGAAGCTTTCTTT
>TRBJ2-7|-|TRBV19|-
CASSKGWGAYEQYF
TGTGCCAGTAGTAAGGGGTGGGGTGCCTACGAGCAGTACTTC
>TRBJ2-2|few|TRBV7-7|TRBD2
CASSPPGTSAYSGELFF
TGTGCCAGCAGCCCCCCCGGGACTAGCGCGTATTCCGGGGAGCTGTTTTTT
>TRBJ1-1|-|TRBV6-2/TRBV6-3|TRBD1
CASSYPGQGWAFF
TGTGCCAGCAGTTACCCGGGACAGGGTTGGGCTTTCTTT
>TRBJ1-1|few|TRBV29-1|-
CSVRRGPGDEAFF
TGCAGCGTCCGAAGGGGTCCGGGGGATGAAGCTTTCTTT
>TRBJ1-5|-|TRBV6-5|TRBD1
CASRTGEQPQHF
TGTGCCAGCAGGACAGGGGAACAGCCCCAGCATTTT
>TRBJ2-1|-|TRBV20-1|TRBD2
CSARETSGRVWEQFF
TGCAGTGCTAGAGAGACTAGCGGGAGGGTTTGGGAGCAGTTCTTC
>TRBJ2-3|many|TRBV20-1|-
CSASRALGSDTQYF
TGCAGTGCTAGCCGGGCCCTTGGCTCGGATACGCAGTATTTT
>TRBJ2-2|few|TRBV29-1|-
CSRRGNTGELFF
TGCAGCCGGAGGGGTAACACCGGGGAGCTGTTTTTT
>TRBJ1-1|-|TRBV3-1|-
CASSQDLRGKAFF
TGTGCCAGCAGCCAAGACCTCCGGGGGAAAGCTTTCTTT
>TRBJ2-3|many|TRBV7-9|-
CASSLELTSTDTQYF
TGTGCCAGCAGCTTGGAACTGACTAGCACAGATACGCAGTATTTT
>TRBJ2-7|-|TRBV7-2|-
CASSRPGGYEQYF
TGTGCCAGCAGCCGTCCCGGAGGATACGAGCAGTACTTC
>TRBJ2-7|few|TRBV6-6|-
CASSYSDGSYEQYF
TGTGCCAGCAGTTACTCCGACGGTTCCTACGAGCAGTACTTC
>TRBJ2-1|-|TRBV29-1|-
CSGTRTVDEQFF
TGCAGCGGCACGAGGACAGTGGATGAGCAGTTCTTC
>TRBJ2-7|-|TRBV11-2|-
CASSRGWGPEQYF
TGTGCCAGCAGCCGTGGATGGGGGCCCGAGCAGTACTTC
>TRBJ2-2|many|TRBV18|-
CASSPPPSVSNTGELFF
TGTGCCAGCTCACCACCGCCTAGCGTGTCGAACACCGGGGAGCTGTTTTTT
>TRBJ2-1|-|TRBV28|-
CASSFSGTSNEQFF
TGTGCCAGCAGTTTTTCCGGGACCAGCAATGAGCAGTTCTTC
>TRBJ2-5|many|TRBV27|-
CASSSQGQETQYF
TGTGCCAGCAGTTCACAGGGCCAAGAGACCCAGTACTTC
>TRBJ1-4|few|TRBV9|-
CASAKDGAGEKLFF
TGTGCCAGCGCAAAAGACGGGGCCGGGGAAAAACTGTTTTTT
>TRBJ2-2|few|TRBV10-3|TRBD2
CAISAVLAGGGTGELFF
TGTGCCATCAGTGCGGTACTAGCGGGAGGAGGCACCGGGGAGCTGTTTTTT
>TRBJ2-5|few|TRBV18|TRBD2
CASSLSGTSGTETQYF
TGTGCCAGCTCTCTCTCCGGGACTAGCGGGACCGAGACCCAGTACTTC
>TRBJ2-2|many|TRBV12-3/TRBV12-4|-
CASSPRQGGTGELFF
TGTGCCAGCAGCCCCAGGCAGGGTGGCACCGGGGAGCTGTTTTTT
>TRBJ1-6|few|TRBV15|-
CATSIKTNRNNSPLHF
TGTGCCACCAGCATAAAGACAAACAGAAATAATTCACCCCTCCACTTT
>TRBJ2-1|-|TRBV12-3/TRBV12-4|TRBD2
CASSLTLAGDEQFF
TGTGCCAGCAGTTTAACTTTAGCGGGTGATGAGCAGTTCTTC
>TRBJ1-1|few|TRBV29-1|TRBD1
CSARDRVYGTEAFF
TGCAGCGCCAGGGACAGGGTTTACGGCACTGAAGCTTTCTTT
>TRBJ2-5|-|TRBV7-7|TRBD1
CASSNRGRQETQYF
TGTGCCAGCAGCAACAGGGGGCGGCAAGAGACCCAGTACTTC
>TRBJ2-6|few|TRBV6-5|-
CASRSRVAGGVLTF
TGTGCCAGCAGAAGCAGGGTAGCCGGGGGTGTCCTGACTTTC
>TRBJ2-7|-|TRBV27|-
CASSLSSRRGKKDYEQYF
TGTGCCAGCAGTTTATCGTCCCGCAGGGGTAAAAAAGACTACGAGCAGTACTTC
>TRBJ2-6|-|TRBV27|-
CASSLDFRGSGANVLTF
TGTGCCAGCAGTTTGGATTTTAGGGGGTCTGGGGCCAACGTCCTGACTTTC